These T cell receptor beta chains were read from a single sample in a study of CD8+ T cells in alopecia areata. Only in-frame clones appear in the TCRdb table, and some are missing; sequencing was by immunoSEQ multiplex PCR. The data hold some 220,000 clones, with under 60% observed a single time. Source: CD4+ T cells sorted from blood, taken at week 4, from a patient treated with tofacitinib. These receptors were taken from a human donor with alopecia areata. Each CDR3 is given without its conserved first and last residue. Each record gives: J gene, V gene, CDR3 protein.

J: TRBJ2-7
V: TRBV5-1
CDR3: ASSHGQGAYEQY

J: TRBJ2-5
V: TRBV9
CDR3: ASSVASGGGETQY

J: TRBJ2-2
V: TRBV2
CDR3: ASSEPGHGTGELF

J: TRBJ1-1
V: TRBV4-1
CDR3: ASSQLRRGNTEAF

J: TRBJ2-7
V: TRBV27
CDR3: ASSSGQGLREQY

J: TRBJ2-3
V: TRBV29-1
CDR3: SVEGDTQY

J: TRBJ2-5
V: TRBV30
CDR3: AWSRSRETQY

J: TRBJ2-1
V: TRBV29-1
CDR3: SVDGQGVYNEQF

J: TRBJ1-5
V: TRBV2
CDR3: ASSGTENNQPQH

J: TRBJ1-2
V: TRBV25-1
CDR3: ASSRGQGYGYT

J: TRBJ2-3
V: TRBV29-1
CDR3: SAQQGPDTQY

J: TRBJ2-1
V: TRBV29-1
CDR3: SVSSSYNEQF

J: TRBJ2-4
V: TRBV4-1
CDR3: ASSQIRGGGGHGAKNIQY

J: TRBJ1-6
V: TRBV9
CDR3: ASSVGGSYNSPLH

J: TRBJ2-7
V: TRBV6-1
CDR3: ASSATSTSYEQY

J: TRBJ2-7
V: TRBV19
CDR3: ASSIQRGIGYEQY

J: TRBJ2-3
V: TRBV4-1
CDR3: ASSLRLEGSDTQY

J: TRBJ2-5
V: TRBV10-3
CDR3: AISASTAEETQY

J: TRBJ2-6
V: TRBV25-1
CDR3: ASTYGGTGRSGANVLT

J: TRBJ2-2
V: TRBV18
CDR3: ASSTGRKLTGELF

J: TRBJ2-3
V: TRBV29-1
CDR3: SVEEVISDTQY

J: TRBJ1-1
V: TRBV9
CDR3: ASSGQGGRGTEAF